The source of this T cell receptor beta chain is a study of control samples from healthy donors and cancer patients. The data were produced by immunoSEQ multiplex PCR, yet TCRdb's version contains in-frame clones alone and is incomplete. The table records under 200,000 clones, 90% to 95% of them present only once. J lost 3 bases, V lost 5 bases, and 3 bases had no gene match. Germline V lookup: CDR1 SGHVS, CDR2 FNYEAQ. CDR3 size: 15 residues. Source material: blood. The sequence was collected from a woman aged 25 to 39 in good health. This chain links TRBV7-6 with TRBJ2-5, with 13 nucleotides matching TRBD2. CDR3 nucleotides: TGTGCCAGCAGCATCGGGACTAGCGGGAAAGAGACCCAGTACTTC. This codes for CASSIGTSGKETQYF.